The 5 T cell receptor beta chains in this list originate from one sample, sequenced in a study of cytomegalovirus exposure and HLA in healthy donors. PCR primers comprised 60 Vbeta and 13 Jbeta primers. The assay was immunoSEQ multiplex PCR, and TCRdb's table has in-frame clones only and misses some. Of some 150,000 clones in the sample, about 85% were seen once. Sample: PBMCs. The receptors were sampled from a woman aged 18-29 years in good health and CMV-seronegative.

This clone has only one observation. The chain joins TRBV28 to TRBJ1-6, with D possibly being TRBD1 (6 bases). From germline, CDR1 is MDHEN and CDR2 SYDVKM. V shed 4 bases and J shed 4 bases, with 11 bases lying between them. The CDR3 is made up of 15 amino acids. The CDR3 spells CASSSQGQYNSPLHF. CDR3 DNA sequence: TGTGCCAGCAGTTCACAGGGACAATATAATTCACCCCTCCACTTT.

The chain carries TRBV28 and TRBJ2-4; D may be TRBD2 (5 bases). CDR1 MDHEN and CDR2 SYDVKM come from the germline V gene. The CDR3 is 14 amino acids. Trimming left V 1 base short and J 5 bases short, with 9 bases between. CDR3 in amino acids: CASSLSDFQNIQYF. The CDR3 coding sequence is TGTGCCAGCAGTTTATCGGACTTCCAAAACATTCAGTACTTC.

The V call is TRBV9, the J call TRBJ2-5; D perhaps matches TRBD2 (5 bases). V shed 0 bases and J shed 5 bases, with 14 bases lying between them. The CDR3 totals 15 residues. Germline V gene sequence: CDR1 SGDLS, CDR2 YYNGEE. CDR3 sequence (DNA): TGTGCCAGCAGCGTAGCGGGCGTCACGGGGGAGACCCAGTACTTC. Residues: CASSVAGVTGETQYF. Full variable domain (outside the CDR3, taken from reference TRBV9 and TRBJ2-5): DSGVTQTPKHLITATGQRVTLRCSPRSGDLSVYWYQQSLDQGLQFLIQYYNGEERAKGNILERFSAQQFPDLHSELNLSSLELGDSALYFCASSVAGVTGETQYFGPGTRLLVL.

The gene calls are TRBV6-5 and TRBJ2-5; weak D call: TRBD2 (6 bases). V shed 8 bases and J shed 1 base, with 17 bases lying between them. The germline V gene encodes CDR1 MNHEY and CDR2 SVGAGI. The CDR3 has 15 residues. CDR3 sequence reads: CASSITGASQETQYF. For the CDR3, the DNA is TGTGCCAGCTCTATTACGGGAGCCTCCCAAGAGACCCAGTACTTC.

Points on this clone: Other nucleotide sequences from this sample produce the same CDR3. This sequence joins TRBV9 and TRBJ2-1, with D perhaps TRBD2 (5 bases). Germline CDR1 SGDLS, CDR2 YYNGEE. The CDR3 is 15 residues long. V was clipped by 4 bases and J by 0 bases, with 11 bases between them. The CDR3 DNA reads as TGTGCCAGCAGCCCGGGATCGAGCTCCTACAATGAGCAGTTCTTC. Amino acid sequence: CASSPGSSSYNEQFF.